This T cell receptor beta chain stems from a study of blood T cells in healthy people across ages (dated by TCRdb to between 2015 and 2017). Background for the entire study: In model experiments, roughly one uniquely barcoded TCR beta cDNA molecule per two T cells was captured by template switching. Four age groups were formed from the donors: young (average approximately 17 years), middle-aged (around 39), aged (more than 55) and long-lived (about 80). To avoid experimental bias, donors of different ages were spread randomly across the sequencing lanes. The study measured age-related changes in TCR beta repertoire diversity using deep sequencing normalized with unique cDNA molecular identifiers. For two donors (one aged 18 to 30 and one aged 80 or older), the study analyzed two additional independent replicas of 1 million unique cDNA reads from the same blood draw. Results and caveats for the whole study, not just this receptor: Compared with the aged group, the long-lived group had more naive CD4+ T cells, fewer expanded clones and increased TCR diversity, suggesting age selection. Total diversity estimates from one million sequenced T cells were considered lower bounds and underestimates. As age increased, observed TCR beta diversity per million T cells dropped in a roughly linear way, and a significant reduction was already evident by age 40. Because donor CMV infection status was unknown, age-related changes in expanded clonotypes were potentially confounded. The percentage of naive T cells measured by flow cytometry correlated strongly with observed TCR beta diversity. Conclusive comparison of naive and antigen-experienced compartments was prevented by the profiling of bulk unsorted PBMCs.

The library was generated by 5' RACE. Sequenced using an Illumina HiSeq 2500. A second PCR of roughly 7 to 12 cycles was run with a J-beta primer mix and a sample-barcoded 5' primer. A unique molecular identifier was introduced onto each TCR beta cDNA molecule by a template-switch 5' adaptor carrying 12 random nucleotides. At least 3 million CDR3-containing paired-end reads were obtained from each sample. All of the RNA was converted into first-strand cDNA using the Mint cDNA synthesis kit, with a TRBC-specific oligonucleotide serving as the primer. Following uracil-DNA glycosylase treatment, a first 18-cycle PCR with universal primers M1SS and BC2_uni_R was performed on all cDNA. The authors' pipeline ran thus. Each sample was normalized by randomly selecting 1 million high-quality reads, each carrying a distinct molecular identifier. Instead of being binned into consensus sequences, reads that shared molecular identifiers were thrown out. MiTCR, set to a Q25 quality threshold and the strictest error-elimination algorithm, was used for CDR3 identification, clonotype clustering and error correction. A nonparametric unseen species model with Euler transformation was used to estimate a lower bound on total TCR beta diversity. TCRdb reran the public reads through fastp at Q25 and MiXCR, keeping productive beta chains. For every CDR3 protein sequence, its rows merge into one entry that carries the most common genes and DNA. The V and J calls, along with clone size, are taken from TCRdb and not from the paper's own processing. This sample gives hundreds of thousands of distinct CDR3 sequences in total; 40% to 45% of them show up just once. Less than 25% of the sample lies in the top ten.

As for this clonotype: Its antigen is unknown. One junction end does not reproduce the germline sequence, and a read error may be involved.

Reading the germline V gene gives CDR1 SGHVS and CDR2 FQNEAQ. The CDR3 covers 14 residues, taking in both the cysteine and the phenylalanine. Of all the DNA, just the CDR3 is kept, 42 bases in frame from base 1. The roughly 38 donors, aged roughly 6 to 90 years, were systemically healthy Caucasian individuals from Russia. Approximately 10 milliliters of peripheral blood were collected from each donor into EDTA-treated Vacutainer tubes. PBMCs were isolated by Ficoll-Paque density-gradient centrifugation, with at least 7 million obtained per sample. Trizol reagent was used to extract total RNA from PBMCs, with at least 6 micrograms per sample. Naive CD45RAhigh/CD27high T cell percentages were measured by flow cytometry on a PBMC aliquot from every donor.

The sequencing input was blood. The chain links TRBV7-8 with TRBJ2-3, with 8 bases aligning to TRBD2. The receptor was derived from a woman in her sixties in good health. In nucleotide form, the sequence is TGTGCCAGCAGCCCGGGGGGGGCCAGGGATACGCGGTATTTT. Its product reads: CASSPGGARDTRYF.